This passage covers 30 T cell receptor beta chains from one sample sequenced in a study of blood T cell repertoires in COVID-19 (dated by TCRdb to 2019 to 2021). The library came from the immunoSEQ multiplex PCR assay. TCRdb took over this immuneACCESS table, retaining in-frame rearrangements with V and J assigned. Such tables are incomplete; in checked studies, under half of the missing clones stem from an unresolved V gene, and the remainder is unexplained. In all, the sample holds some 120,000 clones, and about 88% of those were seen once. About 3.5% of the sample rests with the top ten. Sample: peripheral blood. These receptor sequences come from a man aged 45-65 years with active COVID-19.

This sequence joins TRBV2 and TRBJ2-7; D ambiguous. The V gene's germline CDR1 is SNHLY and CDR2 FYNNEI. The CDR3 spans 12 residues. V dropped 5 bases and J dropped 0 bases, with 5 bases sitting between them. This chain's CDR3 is CASSQDSYEQYF. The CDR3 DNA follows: TGTGCCAGCAGTCAGGACTCCTACGAGCAGTACTTC.

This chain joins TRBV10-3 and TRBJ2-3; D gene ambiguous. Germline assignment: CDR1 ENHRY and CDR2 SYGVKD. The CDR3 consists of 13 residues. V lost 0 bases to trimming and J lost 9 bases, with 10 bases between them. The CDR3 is CAISESTSETQYF. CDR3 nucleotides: TGTGCCATCAGTGAGTCGACGAGCGAGACGCAGTATTTT.

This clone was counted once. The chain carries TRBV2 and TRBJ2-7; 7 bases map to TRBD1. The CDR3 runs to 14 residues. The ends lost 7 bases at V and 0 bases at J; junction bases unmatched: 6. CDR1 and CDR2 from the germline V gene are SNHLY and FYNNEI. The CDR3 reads CASKRQGSSYEQYF. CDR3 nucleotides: TGTGCCAGCAAAAGACAGGGAAGCTCCTACGAGCAGTACTTC.

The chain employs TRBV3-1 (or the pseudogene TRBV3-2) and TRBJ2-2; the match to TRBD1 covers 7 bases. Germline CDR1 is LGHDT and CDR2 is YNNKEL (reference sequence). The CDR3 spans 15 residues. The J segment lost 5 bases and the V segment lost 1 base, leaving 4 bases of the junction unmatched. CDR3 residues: CASSQGGGSTGELFF. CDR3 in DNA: TGTGCCAGCAGCCAAGGAGGGGGCTCGACCGGGGAGCTGTTTTTT.

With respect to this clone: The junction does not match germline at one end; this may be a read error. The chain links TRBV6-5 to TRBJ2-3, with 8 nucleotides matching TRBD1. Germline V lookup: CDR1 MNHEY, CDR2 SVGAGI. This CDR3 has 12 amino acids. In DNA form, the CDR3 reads TGTGCCAGCAGGCCCGGGACAGGTGCCAAGAATTTT. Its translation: CASRPGTGAKNF.

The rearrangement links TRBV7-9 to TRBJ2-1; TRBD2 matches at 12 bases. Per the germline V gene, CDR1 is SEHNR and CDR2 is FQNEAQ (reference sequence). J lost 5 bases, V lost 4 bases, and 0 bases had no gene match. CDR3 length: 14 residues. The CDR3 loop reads CASSWTSGNNEQFF. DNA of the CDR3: TGTGCCAGCAGCTGGACTAGCGGGAACAATGAGCAGTTCTTC.

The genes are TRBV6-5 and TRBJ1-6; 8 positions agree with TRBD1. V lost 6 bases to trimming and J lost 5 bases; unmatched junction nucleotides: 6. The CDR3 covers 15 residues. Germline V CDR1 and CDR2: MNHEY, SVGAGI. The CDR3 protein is CASRDRTGNNSPLHF. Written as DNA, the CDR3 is TGTGCCAGCAGAGATCGGACAGGGAATAATTCACCCCTCCACTTT.

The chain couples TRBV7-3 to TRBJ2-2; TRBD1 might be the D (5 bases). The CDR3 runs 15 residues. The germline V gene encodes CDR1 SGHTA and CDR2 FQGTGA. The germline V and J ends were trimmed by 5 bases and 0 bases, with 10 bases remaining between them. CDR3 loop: CASSPSRANTGELFF. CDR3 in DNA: TGTGCCAGCAGCCCATCCAGGGCGAACACCGGGGAGCTGTTTTTT.

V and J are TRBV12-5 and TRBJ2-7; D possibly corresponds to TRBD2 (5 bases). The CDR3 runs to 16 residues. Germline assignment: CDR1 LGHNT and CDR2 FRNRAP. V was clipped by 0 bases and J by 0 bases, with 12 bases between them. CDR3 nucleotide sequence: TGTGCTAGTGGTTTGGTTAAAGCCAGCGGCTCCTACGAGCAGTACGTC. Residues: CASGLVKASGSYEQYV.

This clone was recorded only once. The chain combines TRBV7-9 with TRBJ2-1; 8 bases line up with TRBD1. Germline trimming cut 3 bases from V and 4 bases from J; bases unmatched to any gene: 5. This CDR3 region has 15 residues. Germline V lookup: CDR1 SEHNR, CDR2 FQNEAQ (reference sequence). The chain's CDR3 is CASSFSDRGYNEQFF. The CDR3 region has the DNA TGTGCCAGCAGCTTCTCAGACAGGGGATACAATGAGCAGTTCTTC.

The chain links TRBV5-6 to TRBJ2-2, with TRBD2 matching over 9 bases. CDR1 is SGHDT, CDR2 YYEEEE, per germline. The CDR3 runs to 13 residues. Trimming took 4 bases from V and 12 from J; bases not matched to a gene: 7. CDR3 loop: CASSLGGGGQLFF. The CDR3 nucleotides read TGTGCCAGCAGCCTTGGCGGGGGGGGTCAGCTGTTTTTT.

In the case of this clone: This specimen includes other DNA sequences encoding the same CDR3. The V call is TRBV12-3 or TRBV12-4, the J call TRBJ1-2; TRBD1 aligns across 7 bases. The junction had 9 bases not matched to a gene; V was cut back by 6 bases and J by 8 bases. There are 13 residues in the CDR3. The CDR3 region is CASSSGTAGGYTF. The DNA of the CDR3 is TGTGCCAGCAGCTCCGGGACAGCAGGGGGCTACACCTTC.

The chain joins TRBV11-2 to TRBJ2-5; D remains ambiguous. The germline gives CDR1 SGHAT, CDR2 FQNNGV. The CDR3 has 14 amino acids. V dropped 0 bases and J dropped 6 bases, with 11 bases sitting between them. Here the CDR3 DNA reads TGTGCCAGCAGCTTAGATCGGGTACCCAAGACCCAGTACTTC. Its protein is CASSLDRVPKTQYF.

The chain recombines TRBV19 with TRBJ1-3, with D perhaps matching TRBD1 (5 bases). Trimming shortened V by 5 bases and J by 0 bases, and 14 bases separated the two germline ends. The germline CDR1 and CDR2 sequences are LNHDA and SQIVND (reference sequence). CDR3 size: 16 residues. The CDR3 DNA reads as TGTGCCAGTAGTGCTTGGGACTTCGGCTCTGGAAACACCATATATTTT. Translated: CASSAWDFGSGNTIYF.

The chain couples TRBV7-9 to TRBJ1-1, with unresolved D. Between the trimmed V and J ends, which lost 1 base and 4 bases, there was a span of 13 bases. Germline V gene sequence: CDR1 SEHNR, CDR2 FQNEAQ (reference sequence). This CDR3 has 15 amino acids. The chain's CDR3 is CASSLEGGFSTEAFF. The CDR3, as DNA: TGTGCCAGCAGCTTAGAAGGAGGGTTCAGCACTGAAGCTTTCTTT.

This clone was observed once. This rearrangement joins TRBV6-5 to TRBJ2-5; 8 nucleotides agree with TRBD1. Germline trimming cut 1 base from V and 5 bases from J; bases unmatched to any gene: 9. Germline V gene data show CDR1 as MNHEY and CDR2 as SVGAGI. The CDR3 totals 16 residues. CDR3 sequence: CASSYFAGGSVETQYF. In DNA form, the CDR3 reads TGTGCCAGCAGTTACTTTGCAGGGGGCTCGGTGGAGACCCAGTACTTC.

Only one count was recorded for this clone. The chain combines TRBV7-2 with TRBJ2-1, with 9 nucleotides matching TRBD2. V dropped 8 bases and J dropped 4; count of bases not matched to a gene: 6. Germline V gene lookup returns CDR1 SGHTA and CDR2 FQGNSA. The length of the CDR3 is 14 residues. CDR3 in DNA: TGTGCCAGCGTGCGGGGGGGCCGGTACAATGAGCAGTTCTTC. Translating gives CASVRGGRYNEQFF.

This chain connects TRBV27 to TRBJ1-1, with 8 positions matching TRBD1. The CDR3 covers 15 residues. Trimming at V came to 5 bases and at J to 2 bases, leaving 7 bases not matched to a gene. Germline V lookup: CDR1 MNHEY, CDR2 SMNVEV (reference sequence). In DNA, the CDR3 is TGTGCCAGCAGTCCTTTGGGGACAGGTAACACTGAAGCTTTCTTT. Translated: CASSPLGTGNTEAFF.

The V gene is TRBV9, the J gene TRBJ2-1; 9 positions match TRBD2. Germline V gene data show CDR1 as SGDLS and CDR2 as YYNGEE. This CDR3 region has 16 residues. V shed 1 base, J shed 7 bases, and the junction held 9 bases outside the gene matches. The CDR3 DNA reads TGTGCCAGCAGCGTATATCGGCTAGCGGGGCTTAATGAGCAGTTCTTC. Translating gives CASSVYRLAGLNEQFF.

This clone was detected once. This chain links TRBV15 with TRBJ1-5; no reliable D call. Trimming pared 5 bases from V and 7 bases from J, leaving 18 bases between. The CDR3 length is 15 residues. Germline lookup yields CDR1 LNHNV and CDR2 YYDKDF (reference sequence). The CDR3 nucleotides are TGTGCCACCAGCGAATCCATGGTTTTACAGCAGCCCCAGCATTTT. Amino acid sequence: CATSESMVLQQPQHF.

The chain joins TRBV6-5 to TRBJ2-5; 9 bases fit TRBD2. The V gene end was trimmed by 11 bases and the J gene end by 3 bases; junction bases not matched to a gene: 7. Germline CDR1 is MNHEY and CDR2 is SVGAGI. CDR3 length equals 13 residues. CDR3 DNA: TGTGCCGTCAAAATAGCGGGGGAAGAGACCCAGTACTTC. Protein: CAVKIAGEETQYF.

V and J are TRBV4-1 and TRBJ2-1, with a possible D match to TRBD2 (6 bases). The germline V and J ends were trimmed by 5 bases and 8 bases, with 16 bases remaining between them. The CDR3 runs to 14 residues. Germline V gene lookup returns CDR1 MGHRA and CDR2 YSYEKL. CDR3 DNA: TGCGCCAGCAGCTCATGGGGCGGGAACGATGAGCAGTTCTTC. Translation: CASSSWGGNDEQFF.

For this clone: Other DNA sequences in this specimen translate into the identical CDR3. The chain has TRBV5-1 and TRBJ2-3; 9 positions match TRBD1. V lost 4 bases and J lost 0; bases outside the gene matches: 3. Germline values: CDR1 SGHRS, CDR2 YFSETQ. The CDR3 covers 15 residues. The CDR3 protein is CASSRTGDSTDTQYF. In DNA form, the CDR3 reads TGCGCCAGCAGCAGGACAGGGGATAGCACAGATACGCAGTATTTT.

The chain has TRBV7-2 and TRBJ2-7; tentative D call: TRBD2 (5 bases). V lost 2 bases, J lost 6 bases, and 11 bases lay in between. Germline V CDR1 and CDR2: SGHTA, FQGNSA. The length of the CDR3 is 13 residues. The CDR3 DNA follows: TGTGCCAGCAGCTTACTAAGCGGTTCCGAGCAGTACGTC. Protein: CASSLLSGSEQYV.

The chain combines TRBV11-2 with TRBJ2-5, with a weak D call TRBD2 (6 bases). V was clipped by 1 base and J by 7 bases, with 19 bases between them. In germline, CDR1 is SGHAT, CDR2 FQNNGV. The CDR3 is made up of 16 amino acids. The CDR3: CASSLVVGGSAGTQYF. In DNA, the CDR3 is TGTGCCAGCAGCTTAGTGGTGGGAGGCTCCGCGGGGACCCAGTACTTC.

The CDR3 loop is CASSPRDRGRGAFF. For the CDR3, the DNA is TGTGCCAGCTCACCCCGGGACAGGGGGCGTGGGGCTTTCTTT. The gene calls are TRBV18 and TRBJ1-1; 12 bases are shared with TRBD1. The CDR3 contains 14 residues. Germline V gene data show CDR1 as KGHSH and CDR2 as LQKENI. V shed 3 bases, J shed 11 bases, and the junction held 7 bases outside the gene matches.

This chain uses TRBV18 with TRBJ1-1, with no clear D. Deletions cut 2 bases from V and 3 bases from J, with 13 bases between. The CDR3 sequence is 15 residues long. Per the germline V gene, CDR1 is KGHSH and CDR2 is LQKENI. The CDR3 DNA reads TGTGCCAGCTCACCATTGTCGTGGGGAGACACTGAAGCTTTCTTT. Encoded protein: CASSPLSWGDTEAFF.

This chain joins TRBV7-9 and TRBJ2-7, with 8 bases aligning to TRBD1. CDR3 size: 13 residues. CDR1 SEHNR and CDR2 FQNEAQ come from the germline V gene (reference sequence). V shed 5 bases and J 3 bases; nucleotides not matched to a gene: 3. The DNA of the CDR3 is TGTGCCAGCAGCCAGGACAGGGACTACGAGCAGTACGTC. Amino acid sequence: CASSQDRDYEQYV.

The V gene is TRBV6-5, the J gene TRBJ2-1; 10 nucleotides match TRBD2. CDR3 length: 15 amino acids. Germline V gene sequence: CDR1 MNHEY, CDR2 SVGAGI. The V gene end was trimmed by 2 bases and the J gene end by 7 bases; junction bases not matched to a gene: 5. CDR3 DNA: TGTGCCAGCAGTTACCAGCGGGGGGGCCTTAATGAGCAGTTCTTC. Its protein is CASSYQRGGLNEQFF.

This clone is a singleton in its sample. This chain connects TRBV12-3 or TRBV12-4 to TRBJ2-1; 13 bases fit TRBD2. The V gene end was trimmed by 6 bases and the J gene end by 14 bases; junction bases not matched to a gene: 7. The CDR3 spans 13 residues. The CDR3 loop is CASSKLAGGPEFF. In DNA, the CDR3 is TGTGCCAGCAGCAAACTAGCGGGAGGGCCAGAGTTCTTC.